Presented here are 31 T cell receptor beta chains from one specimen sequenced in a study of T cells after yellow fever vaccination. TCRdb called the 5' RACE reads again in MiXCR, with one record for every CDR3 protein. The data contain about 580,000 distinct CDR3 sequences, about a sixth of them singletons. The sequences come from PBMCs, collected more than 4 days after the first yellow fever vaccination. All receptors come from a man between 18 and 35 years old who received the YFV17D yellow fever vaccine.

This clonotype turned up a few times. The chain recombines TRBV5-1 with TRBJ1-4; weak D call: TRBD1 (5 bases). V lost 4 bases, J lost 0 bases, and 10 bases lay in between. The CDR3 is made up of 15 amino acids. Per germline, CDR1 SGHRS and CDR2 YFSETQ. This CDR3 reads CASSGDGATNEKLFF. CDR3 bases: TGCGCCAGCAGCGGGGACGGTGCAACTAATGAAAAACTGTTTTTT.

At least ten counts were recorded for this clonotype. The V gene is TRBV5-5, the J gene TRBJ2-1; D remains unclear. CDR3 size: 14 residues. The V gene's germline CDR1 is SGHKS and CDR2 YYEKEE (reference sequence). Trimming left V 3 bases short and J 6 bases short, with 13 bases between. The CDR3 region is CASSSHLERNEQFF. CDR3 DNA sequence: TGTGCCAGCAGCTCCCATCTGGAGCGCAATGAGCAGTTCTTC.

The chain links TRBV4-1 to TRBJ2-7; a weak D match, TRBD1 (5 bases). Trimming took off 1 base at V and 9 bases at J, with 16 bases between the two ends. The CDR3 runs 14 residues. CDR1 is MGHRA and CDR2 is YSYEKL in the germline V gene. The CDR3 protein is CASSQAGRDTVQYF. The DNA of the CDR3 is TGCGCCAGCAGCCAAGCGGGCAGGGATACTGTGCAGTACTTC.

This clonotype was counted between two and nine times. The chain couples TRBV18 to TRBJ2-7; D gene unclear. The CDR3 is 13 residues long. The germline V and J ends were trimmed by 2 bases and 6 bases, with 11 bases remaining between them. Germline-derived CDR1 and CDR2 are KGHSH and LQKENI. The CDR3 spells CASSPGSGSEQYV. The CDR3 nucleotides read TGTGCCAGCTCACCAGGTTCAGGTTCCGAGCAGTACGTC.

The table lists this clonotype with a few counts. The chain uses TRBV10-3 and TRBJ1-2; perhaps TRBD1 as D (5 bases). The germline V and J ends were trimmed by 3 bases and 6 bases, with 11 bases remaining between them. CDR1 and CDR2 (germline): ENHRY, SYGVKD. The CDR3 has 13 residues. CDR3 in amino acids: CAISDSRDHGYTF. For the CDR3, the DNA is TGTGCCATCAGTGACAGCAGGGACCATGGCTACACCTTC.

In its sample, this clonotype was seen a few times. The chain links TRBV7-2 to TRBJ2-6; tentatively, D is TRBD2 (5 bases). Trimming stripped 3 bases from V and 0 bases from J, with 9 bases between. The CDR3 has 16 residues. Germline loops: CDR1 SGHTA, CDR2 FQGNSA. The CDR3 DNA follows: TGTGCCAGCAGCTTTAACCGGGGCTCTGGGGCCAACGTCCTGACTTTC. Amino acids: CASSFNRGSGANVLTF.

There are many counts of this clonotype. The chain uses TRBV28 and TRBJ1-2; D is undetermined. Germline CDR1 MDHEN, CDR2 SYDVKM. The CDR3 totals 14 residues. Trimming left V 6 bases short and J 0 bases short, with 11 bases between. In DNA, the CDR3 is TGTGCCAGCAGCCCGCTGGGGTCTAACTATGGCTACACCTTC. Translating it yields CASSPLGSNYGYTF.

The CDR3 DNA is TGTGCCATCACCAAGGACCAGGATCGGTACGAGCAGTACTTC. Translation: CAITKDQDRYEQYF. The chain has TRBV10-3 and TRBJ2-7; D remains unclear. Germline assignment: CDR1 ENHRY and CDR2 SYGVKD. The length of the CDR3 is 14 residues. Trimming shortened V by 7 bases and J by 4 bases, and 17 bases separated the two germline ends.

The rearrangement uses TRBV5-1 and TRBJ1-6; TRBD1 is a possible D gene (5 bases). The CDR3 consists of 14 residues. CDR1 and CDR2 from the germline V gene are SGHRS and YFSETQ. V lost 4 bases to trimming and J lost 7 bases, with 12 bases between them. The CDR3: CASSGGPVNSPLHF. CDR3 bases: TGCGCCAGCAGCGGGGGACCGGTAAATTCACCCCTCCACTTT.

This clonotype has at least ten counts. J is TRBJ2-3 and V is TRBV12-3 or TRBV12-4, with a tentative D call TRBD2 (7 bases). The length of the CDR3 is 15 residues. Deletions cut 6 bases from V and 2 bases from J, with 15 bases between. Here the CDR3 reads CASSNNRGATDTQYF. For the CDR3, the DNA is TGTGCCAGCAGCAACAATCGGGGGGCCACAGATACGCAGTATTTT.

V usage is TRBV7-2 and J usage is TRBJ1-6; D is uncertain. V shed 2 bases and J shed 8 bases, with 10 bases lying between them. Germline loops: CDR1 SGHTA, CDR2 FQGNSA. The CDR3 covers 14 residues. The CDR3 DNA is TGTGCCAGCAGCTTAATTATCACAGATTCACCCCTCCACTTT. It specifies CASSLIITDSPLHF. The full variable domain, rest sourced from reference TRBV7-2 and TRBJ1-6, is GAGVSQSPSNKVTEKGKDVELRCDPISGHTALYWYRQSLGQGLEFLIYFQGNSAPDKSGLPSDRFSAERTGGSVSTLTIQRTQQEDSAVYLCASSLIITDSPLHFGNGTRLTVT.

This clonotype was counted only a few times. This rearrangement joins TRBV5-1 to TRBJ2-7, with 7 bases matching TRBD1. J was trimmed by 1 base and V by 4 bases; bases with no gene match: 8. Germline V gene sequence: CDR1 SGHRS, CDR2 YFSETQ. The CDR3 is made up of 15 amino acids. This CDR3 reads CASSDAPGQSYEQYF. The CDR3 nucleotides are TGCGCCAGCAGCGATGCCCCGGGACAGTCCTACGAGCAGTACTTC.

The chain has TRBV12-3 or TRBV12-4 and TRBJ2-7; D ambiguous. Trimming cost V 5 bases and J 4 bases, with 12 bases left between them. CDR3 length equals 13 residues. CDR3 sequence reads: CASSRSPPYEQYF. The CDR3 DNA sequence: TGTGCCAGCAGTCGCTCCCCCCCATACGAGCAGTACTTC.

There are a few counts of this clonotype. The chain's CDR3 is CAWLGLDVTDTQYF. CDR3 nucleotides: TGTGCCTGGCTTGGACTAGACGTCACAGATACGCAGTATTTT. This chain uses TRBV30 with TRBJ2-3; 7 nucleotides line up with TRBD2. The germline V gene has CDR1 GTSNPN and CDR2 SVGIG (reference sequence). With V trimmed by 5 bases and J by 2 bases, 7 bases remained unmatched. This CDR3 is built from 14 residues. Combining the CDR3 with reference TRBV30 and TRBJ2-3 gives the whole variable domain SQTIHQWPATLVQPVGSPLSLECTVEGTSNPNLYWYRQAAGRGLQLLFYSVGIGQISSEVPQNLSASRPQDRQFILSSKKLLLSDSGFYLCAWLGLDVTDTQYFGPGTRLTVL.

The rearrangement links TRBV7-2 to TRBJ1-5; 7 nucleotides align to TRBD1. This CDR3 is 16 amino acids long. After removal of 5 bases from V and 0 bases from J, the junction contained 7 bases not matched to a gene. The V gene's germline CDR1 is SGHTA and CDR2 FQGNSA. CDR3 region: CASSIYNRGSNQPQHF. The CDR3 bases are TGTGCCAGCAGCATATACAACAGGGGTAGCAATCAGCCCCAGCATTTT.

This clonotype was picked up a small number of times. This chain joins TRBV20-1 and TRBJ2-1, with D perhaps being TRBD1 or TRBD2 (5 bases each). CDR1 DFQATT and CDR2 SNEGSKA come from the germline V gene (reference sequence). V was shortened by 7 bases and J by 8 bases, with 18 bases between the two germline ends. CDR3 length: 13 residues. CDR3 loop: CSGSHWGSDEQFF. Here the CDR3 DNA reads TGCAGTGGTAGCCACTGGGGGTCGGATGAGCAGTTCTTC.

This clonotype came up a few times. The rearrangement uses TRBV27 and TRBJ2-2; 10 bases align to TRBD2. Germline V gene lookup returns CDR1 MNHEY and CDR2 SMNVEV (reference sequence). CDR3 length: 14 amino acids. The V segment lost 9 bases and the J segment 2 bases; nucleotides outside the gene matches: 3. In DNA form, the CDR3 reads TGTGCCAGTAGCGGGGGGAGAAACACCGGGGAGCTGTTTTTT. This codes for CASSGGRNTGELFF.

This chain joins TRBV12-3 or TRBV12-4 and TRBJ1-2; the D gene is possibly TRBD1 (5 bases). Trimming removed 4 bases at V and 0 bases at J, with 12 bases between. The CDR3 contains 15 residues. CDR3 protein: CASSSGTGANYGYTF. DNA for the CDR3: TGTGCCAGCAGTTCCGGGACTGGAGCTAACTATGGCTACACCTTC.

The chain joins TRBV27 to TRBJ2-1; possible D gene TRBD2, 6 bases. CDR1 MNHEY and CDR2 SMNVEV come from the germline V gene (reference sequence). The CDR3 is 12 residues long. V lost 5 bases to trimming and J lost 13 bases, with 15 bases between them. The CDR3, as DNA: TGTGCCAGCAGTCCTCCGGGGGTATTTCAGTTCTTC. It codes for CASSPPGVFQFF.

The rearrangement links TRBV19 to TRBJ1-1; D perhaps matches TRBD1 (6 bases). From germline, CDR1 is LNHDA and CDR2 SQIVND (reference sequence). Trimming removed 7 bases at V and 1 base at J, with 16 bases between. The length of the CDR3 is 15 residues. CDR3 sequence (DNA): TGTGCCAGTATTTTTGGGGGCGCGGGGAACACTGAAGCTTTCTTT. Translation gives CASIFGGAGNTEAFF.

This clonotype came up a few times. V usage is TRBV6-5 and J usage is TRBJ2-7, with D perhaps TRBD2 (5 bases). The CDR3 extends over 14 amino acids. V shed 3 bases and J shed 1 base, with 10 bases lying between them. The germline gives CDR1 MNHEY, CDR2 SVGAGI. The chain's CDR3 is CASSYSRDSYEQYF. The CDR3 nucleotides read TGTGCCAGCAGTTATTCGAGGGATTCCTACGAGCAGTACTTC.

This clonotype was observed a few times. The chain is built from TRBV7-9 and TRBJ2-2; the D gene is possibly TRBD1 (5 bases). The CDR3 has 13 residues. Per the germline V gene, CDR1 is SEHNR and CDR2 is FQNEAQ (reference sequence). With 7 bases removed from V and 2 bases from J, the gap between germline ends came to 8 bases. CDR3 DNA: TGTGCCAGCAAGGACATCAACACCGGGGAGCTGTTTTTT. This gives the protein CASKDINTGELFF.

The V and J genes are TRBV10-3 and TRBJ1-1; no clear D. From germline, CDR1 is ENHRY and CDR2 SYGVKD. There are 13 residues in the CDR3. V dropped 7 bases and J dropped 1 base, with 10 bases sitting between them. CDR3: CAITPGGNTEAFF. The CDR3 nucleotides read TGTGCCATCACCCCCGGAGGGAACACTGAAGCTTTCTTT.

This chain joins TRBV11-2 and TRBJ2-3; 8 nucleotides align to TRBD2. CDR1 and CDR2 (germline): SGHAT, FQNNGV. The CDR3 has 18 amino acids. The V segment lost 0 bases and the J segment 5 bases; nucleotides outside the gene matches: 13. The CDR3 spells CASSLDSRPSGGRDTQYF. The DNA for the CDR3 is TGTGCCAGCAGCTTAGATAGTCGTCCGAGCGGGGGTAGAGATACGCAGTATTTT.

This clonotype was recorded a few times. This chain uses TRBV28 with TRBJ2-4; D may be TRBD1 (6 bases). V lost 6 bases and J lost 0, with 12 bases in between. The CDR3 totals 15 residues. The germline CDR1 and CDR2 sequences are MDHEN and SYDVKM. The CDR3 nucleotides are TGTGCCAGCAGACGGACAGTGCTAGCCAAAAACATTCAGTACTTC. It encodes CASRRTVLAKNIQYF.

The chain combines TRBV7-2 with TRBJ2-7, with 7 bases matching TRBD1. Germline V gene lookup returns CDR1 SGHTA and CDR2 FQGNSA. The CDR3 sequence is 15 residues long. The ends lost 2 bases at V and 0 bases at J; junction bases unmatched: 4. The CDR3 DNA sequence: TGTGCCAGCAGCTTAATGGGACAGTCCTCCTACGAGCAGTACTTC. This translates into CASSLMGQSSYEQYF.

The V and J genes are TRBV24-1 and TRBJ2-1, with 7 bases aligning to TRBD1. Germline CDR1 is KGHDR and CDR2 is SFDVKD. V trimming: 3 bases; J trimming: 4 bases; junction bases outside the gene matches: 5. The CDR3 sequence is 15 residues long. For the CDR3, the DNA is TGTGCCACCAGTGATCCCGGGACAGCTTACAATGAGCAGTTCTTC. The encoded protein is CATSDPGTAYNEQFF.

This sequence joins TRBV20-1 and TRBJ2-3; 7 nucleotides match TRBD1. This CDR3 has 14 amino acids. Per the germline V gene, CDR1 is DFQATT and CDR2 is SNEGSKA (reference sequence). V lost 4 bases and J lost 3; bases outside the gene matches: 7. CDR3 sequence reads: CSANRGAWTDTQYF. The CDR3 coding sequence is TGCAGTGCTAACAGGGGAGCGTGGACAGATACGCAGTATTTT.

This clonotype was detected many times. The gene calls are TRBV12-3 or TRBV12-4 and TRBJ1-1; 7 bases map to TRBD1. The junction had 3 bases not matched to a gene; V was cut back by 5 bases and J by 6 bases. The CDR3 extends over 12 amino acids. CDR3 sequence (DNA): TGTGCCAGCAGTCCGGACAGGTCTGAAGCTTTCTTT. Its protein product is CASSPDRSEAFF.

This clonotype was picked up many times. The chain joins TRBV28 to TRBJ2-1; D possibly corresponds to TRBD1 (5 bases). V lost 5 bases and J lost 2, with 13 bases in between. This CDR3 comprises 15 residues. From germline, CDR1 is MDHEN and CDR2 SYDVKM. The CDR3 DNA reads TGTGCCAGCAGTCTACTTCCGACAGCCTACAATGAGCAGTTCTTC. Residues: CASSLLPTAYNEQFF.

This clonotype has more than one count but fewer than ten. This chain links TRBV30 with TRBJ1-1; D unclear. With 0 bases removed from V and 7 bases from J, the gap between germline ends came to 9 bases. CDR3 length equals 12 residues. The germline V gene has CDR1 GTSNPN and CDR2 SVGIG (reference sequence). CDR3: CAWSVDQDEAFF. CDR3 DNA: TGTGCCTGGAGTGTAGATCAAGATGAAGCTTTCTTT.